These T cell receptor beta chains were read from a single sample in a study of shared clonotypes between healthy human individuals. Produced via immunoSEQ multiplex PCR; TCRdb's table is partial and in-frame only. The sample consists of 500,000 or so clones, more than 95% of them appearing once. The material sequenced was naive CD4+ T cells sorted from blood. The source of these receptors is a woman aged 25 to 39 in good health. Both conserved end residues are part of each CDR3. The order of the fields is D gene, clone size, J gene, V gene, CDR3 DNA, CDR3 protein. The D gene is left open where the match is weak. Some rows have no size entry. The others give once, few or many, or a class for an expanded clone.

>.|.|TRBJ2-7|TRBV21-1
TGTGCCAGCAGCAAATTGAACGAGCAGTACTTC
CASSKLNEQYF
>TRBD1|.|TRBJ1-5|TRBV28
TGTGCCTCCCAGTCCGGGACAGGGTATCAGCCCCAGCATTTT
CASQSGTGYQPQHF
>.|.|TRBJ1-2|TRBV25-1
TGTGCCAGCAGTGAACCGGGATGGGGCTATGGCTACACCTTC
CASSEPGWGYGYTF
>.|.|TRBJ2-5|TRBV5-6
TGTGCCAGCAGCTTGTTATTCCAAGAGACCCAGTACTTC
CASSLLFQETQYF
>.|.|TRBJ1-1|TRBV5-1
TGCGCCAGCAGGTCCGGGCTTAGCACTGAAGCTTTCTTT
CASRSGLSTEAFF
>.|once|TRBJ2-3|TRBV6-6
TGTGCCAGCAGGGGCGCGGGATATAGCACAGATACGCAGTATTTT
CASRGAGYSTDTQYF
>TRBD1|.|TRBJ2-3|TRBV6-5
TGTGCCAGCAGTTACTCATCCGGACAGGGCACAGATACGCAGTATTTT
CASSYSSGQGTDTQYF
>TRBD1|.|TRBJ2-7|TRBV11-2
TGTGCCAGCAGCCCGGACAGGGGACGGGAGCAGTACTTC
CASSPDRGREQYF
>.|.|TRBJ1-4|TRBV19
TGTGCCAGTAGTACACATTCCAGGGGTGAAAAACTGTTTTTT
CASSTHSRGEKLFF
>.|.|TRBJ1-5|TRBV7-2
TGTGCCAGCAGCCGACTCGCAGGGATCAATCAGCCCCAGCATTTT
CASSRLAGINQPQHF
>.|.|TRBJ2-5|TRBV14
TGTGCCAGCAGCCAAGATGTTCCCCTAGCGACGCAAGAGACCCAGTACTTC
CASSQDVPLATQETQYF
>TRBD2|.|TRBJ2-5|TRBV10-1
TGCGCCAGCAGTGAGTCCCTAGCGGGAGTGGAGACCCAGTACTTC
CASSESLAGVETQYF